The T cell receptor (beta chain) under discussion was sequenced for a study of T cell clones after liver transplantation. Germline V gene data show CDR1 as MDHEN and CDR2 as SYDVKM. V shed 10 bases, J shed 3 bases, and the junction held 9 bases outside the gene matches. This CDR3 comprises 15 residues. This clone came up once. Sequenced by immunoSEQ multiplex PCR; TCRdb stores in-frame clones only, minus some. The data show approximately 26,000 clones, about three quarters seen once. The input for sequencing was CD4+ T cells from blood, taken before liver transplant. This sequence joins TRBV28 and TRBJ2-3, with TRBD2 matching 11 bases. The receptor was isolated from a human donor who received a liver transplant. This chain's CDR3 is CATFGLAGGTDTQYF. The CDR3, as DNA: TGTGCCACCTTCGGGCTAGCGGGGGGAACAGATACGCAGTATTTT. The full variable domain, in which reference TRBV28 and TRBJ2-3 provide the parts outside the CDR3, is DVKVTQSSRYLVKRTGEKVFLECVQDMDHENMFWYRQDPGLGLRLIYFSYDVKMKEKGDIPEGYSVSREKKERFSLILESASTNQTSMYLCATFGLAGGTDTQYFGPGTRLTVL.